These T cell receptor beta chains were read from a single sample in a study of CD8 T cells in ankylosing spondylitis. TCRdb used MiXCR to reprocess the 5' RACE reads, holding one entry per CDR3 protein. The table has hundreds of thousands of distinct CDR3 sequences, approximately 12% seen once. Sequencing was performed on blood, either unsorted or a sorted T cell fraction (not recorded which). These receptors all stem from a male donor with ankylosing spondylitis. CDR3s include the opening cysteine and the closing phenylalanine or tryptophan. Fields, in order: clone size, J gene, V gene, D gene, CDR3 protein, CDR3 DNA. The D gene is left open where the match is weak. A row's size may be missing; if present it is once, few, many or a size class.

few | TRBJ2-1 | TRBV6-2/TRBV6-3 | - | CASSYEGFEQFF | TGTGCCAGCAGTTACGAGGGGTTTGAGCAGTTCTTC
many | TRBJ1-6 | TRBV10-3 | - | CAISPGTNSPLHF | TGTGCCATCAGCCCAGGGACTAATTCACCCCTCCACTTT
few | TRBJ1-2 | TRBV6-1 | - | CASMTALNYGYTF | TGTGCCAGCATGACAGCGCTAAACTATGGCTACACCTTC
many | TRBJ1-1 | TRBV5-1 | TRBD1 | CASSLQGQVNTEAFF | TGCGCCAGCAGCCTACAGGGACAGGTGAACACTGAAGCTTTCTTT
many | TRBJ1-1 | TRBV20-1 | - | CSASQELNTEAFF | TGCAGTGCTTCACAGGAATTGAACACTGAAGCTTTCTTT
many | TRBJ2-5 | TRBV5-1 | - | CASSLGTEGETQYF | TGCGCCAGCAGCTTGGGAACGGAGGGAGAGACCCAGTACTTC
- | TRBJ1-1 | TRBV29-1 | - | CSDLGTEAFF | TGCAGCGACCTGGGCACTGAAGCTTTCTTT
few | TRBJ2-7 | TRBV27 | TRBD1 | CASGWTGVEQYF | TGTGCCAGCGGGTGGACAGGGGTCGAGCAGTACTTC
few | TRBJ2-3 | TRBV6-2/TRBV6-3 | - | CASNNPRGQPQDTQYF | TGTGCCAGCAACAACCCCAGGGGACAACCTCAAGATACGCAGTATTTT
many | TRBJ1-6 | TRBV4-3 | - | CASSQERGVSIYNSPLHF | TGCGCCAGCAGCCAAGAAAGAGGGGTCAGCATCTATAATTCACCCCTCCACTTT
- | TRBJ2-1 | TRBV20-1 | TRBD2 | CSALAGLAGEPEQFF | TGCAGTGCGTTGGCGGGACTAGCGGGAGAGCCTGAGCAGTTCTTC
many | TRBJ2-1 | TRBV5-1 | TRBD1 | CASSLGTGGFKHEQFF | TGCGCCAGCAGCTTGGGTACAGGGGGCTTTAAGCATGAGCAGTTCTTC
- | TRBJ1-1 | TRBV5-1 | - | CASSLLTDRQNTEAFF | TGCGCCAGCAGCTTGCTTACCGACAGGCAGAACACTGAAGCTTTCTTT
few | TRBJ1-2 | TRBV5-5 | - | CASRLYGVGGYTF | TGTGCCAGCAGGTTGTATGGGGTCGGGGGCTACACCTTC
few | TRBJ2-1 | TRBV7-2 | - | CASSLDLGYGEQFF | TGTGCCAGCAGCTTAGATTTGGGGTACGGTGAGCAGTTCTTC
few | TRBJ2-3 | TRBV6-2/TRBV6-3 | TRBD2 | CASSTSTPGRITDTQYF | TGTGCCAGCAGCACCTCCACCCCCGGGAGGATCACAGATACGCAGTATTTT
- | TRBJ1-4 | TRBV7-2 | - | CASSLDSTSNEKLFF | TGTGCCAGCAGCTTAGACTCCACATCTAATGAAAAACTGTTTTTT
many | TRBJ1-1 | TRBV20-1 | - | CSARHQNTEAFF | TGCAGTGCCCGACACCAGAACACTGAAGCTTTCTTT
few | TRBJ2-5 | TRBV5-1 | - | CASSLTGYQETQYF | TGCGCCAGCAGCTTGACCGGGTACCAAGAGACCCAGTACTTC
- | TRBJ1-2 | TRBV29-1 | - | CSVNPNYGYTF | TGCAGCGTTAACCCTAACTATGGCTACACCTTC
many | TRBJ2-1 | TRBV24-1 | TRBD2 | CATSESSGRWNEQFF | TGTGCCACCAGTGAATCTAGCGGGAGGTGGAATGAGCAGTTCTTC
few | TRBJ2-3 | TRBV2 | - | CASSDSISEGTDTQYF | TGTGCCAGCAGTGATTCGATTAGTGAGGGCACAGATACGCAGTATTTT
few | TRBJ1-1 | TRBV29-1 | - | CSVQKIIYTEAFF | TGCAGCGTCCAAAAAATAATCTACACTGAAGCTTTCTTT
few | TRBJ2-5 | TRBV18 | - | CASSPRGPGAVFSEQETQYF | TGTGCCAGCTCACCTCGTGGTCCGGGAGCAGTATTTTCAGAGCAAGAGACCCAGTACTTC
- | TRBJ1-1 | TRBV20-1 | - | CSGFPAYTEAFF | TGCAGTGGTTTTCCGGCTTACACTGAAGCTTTCTTT
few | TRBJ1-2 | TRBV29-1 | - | CSVEDQALPHGYTF | TGCAGCGTTGAAGATCAGGCTTTGCCTCATGGCTACACCTTC
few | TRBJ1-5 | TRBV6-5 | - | CASSNPTQPQHF | TGTGCCAGCAGCAACCCCACTCAGCCCCAGCATTTT
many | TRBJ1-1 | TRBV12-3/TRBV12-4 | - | CASSLWGMNTEAFF | TGTGCCAGCAGTTTATGGGGAATGAACACTGAAGCTTTCTTT
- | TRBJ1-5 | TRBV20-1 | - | CSGVQGIQPQHF | TGCAGTGGGGTCCAGGGCATTCAGCCCCAGCATTTT
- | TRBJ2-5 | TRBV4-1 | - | CASSQGSSSDWYQETQYF | TGCGCCAGCAGCCAAGGGAGTTCTAGCGATTGGTACCAAGAGACCCAGTACTTC
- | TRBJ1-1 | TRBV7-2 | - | CASSSVRQRNTEAFF | TGTGCCAGCAGCTCCGTTAGACAGCGCAACACTGAAGCTTTCTTT